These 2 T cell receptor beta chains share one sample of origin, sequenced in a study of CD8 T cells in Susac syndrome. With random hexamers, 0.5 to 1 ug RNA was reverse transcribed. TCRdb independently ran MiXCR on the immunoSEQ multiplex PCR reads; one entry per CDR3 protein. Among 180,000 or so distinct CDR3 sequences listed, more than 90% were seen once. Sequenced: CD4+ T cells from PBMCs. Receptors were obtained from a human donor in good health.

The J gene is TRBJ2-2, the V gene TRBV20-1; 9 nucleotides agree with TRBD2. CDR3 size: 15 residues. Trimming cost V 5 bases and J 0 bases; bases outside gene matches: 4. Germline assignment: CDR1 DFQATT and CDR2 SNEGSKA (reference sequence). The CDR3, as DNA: TGCAGTGCTTCGAGCGGGGGGTCGAACACCGGGGAGCTGTTTTTT. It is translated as CSASSGGSNTGELFF.

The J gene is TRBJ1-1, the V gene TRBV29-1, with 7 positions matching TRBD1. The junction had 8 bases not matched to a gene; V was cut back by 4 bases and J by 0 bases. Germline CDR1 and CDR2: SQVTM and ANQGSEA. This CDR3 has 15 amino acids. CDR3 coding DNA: TGCAGCGTTGTCCAACAGGGGCTCATGAACACTGAAGCTTTCTTT. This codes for CSVVQQGLMNTEAFF. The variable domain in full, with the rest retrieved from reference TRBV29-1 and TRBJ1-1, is SAVISQKPSRDICQRGTSLTIQCQVDSQVTMMFWYRQQPGQSLTLIATANQGSEATYESGFVIDKFPISRPNLTFSTLTVSNMSPEDSSIYLCSVVQQGLMNTEAFFGQGTRLTVV.